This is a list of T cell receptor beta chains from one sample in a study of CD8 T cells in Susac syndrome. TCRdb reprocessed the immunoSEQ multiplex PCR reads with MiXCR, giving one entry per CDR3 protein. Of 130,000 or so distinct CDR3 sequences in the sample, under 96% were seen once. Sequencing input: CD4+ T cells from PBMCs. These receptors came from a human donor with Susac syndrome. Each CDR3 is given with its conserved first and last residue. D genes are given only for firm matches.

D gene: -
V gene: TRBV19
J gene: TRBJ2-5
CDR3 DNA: TGTGCCAGTAGTCCCATCTCAGTAGAGACCCAGTACTTC
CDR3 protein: CASSPISVETQYF

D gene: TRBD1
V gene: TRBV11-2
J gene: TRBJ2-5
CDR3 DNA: TGTGCCAGCAGCCTAAGTCGGCAGGGGGCGTCCAGAGAGACCCAGTACTTC
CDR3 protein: CASSLSRQGASRETQYF

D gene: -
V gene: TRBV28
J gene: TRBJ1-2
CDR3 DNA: TGTGCCAGCAGCTCCCGGCCTAGGGGGGGCTACACCTTC
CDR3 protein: CASSSRPRGGYTF

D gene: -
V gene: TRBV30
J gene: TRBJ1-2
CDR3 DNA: TGTGCCTGGATCGGAGGGGTCCCGGCAGGCTACACCTTC
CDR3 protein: CAWIGGVPAGYTF

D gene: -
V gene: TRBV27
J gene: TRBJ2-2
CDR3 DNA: TGTGCCAGCTTCACCGGGGAGCTGTTTTTT
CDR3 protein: CASFTGELFF

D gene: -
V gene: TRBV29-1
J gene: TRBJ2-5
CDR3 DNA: TGCAGCGCCGAGACGGACCAAGAGACCCAGTACTTC
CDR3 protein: CSAETDQETQYF

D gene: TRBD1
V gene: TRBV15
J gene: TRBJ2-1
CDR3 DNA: TGTGCCACCAGCCTAGACAGGGGACAGTTCTTC
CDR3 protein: CATSLDRGQFF

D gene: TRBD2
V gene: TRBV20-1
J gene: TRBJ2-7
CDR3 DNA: TGCAGTGCTAGCCTAGCGGGAGGGCCCGTTTACGAGCAGTACTTC
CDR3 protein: CSASLAGGPVYEQYF

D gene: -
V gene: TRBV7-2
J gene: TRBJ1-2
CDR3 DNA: TGTGCCAGCAGCCTGGACAGCGGGGTCTATGGCTACACCTTC
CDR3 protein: CASSLDSGVYGYTF

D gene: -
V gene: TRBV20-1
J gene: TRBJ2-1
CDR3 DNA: TGCAGTGCTAGTTTAGGATCCTACAATGAGCAGTTCTTC
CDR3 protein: CSASLGSYNEQFF

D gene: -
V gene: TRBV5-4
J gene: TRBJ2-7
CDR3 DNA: TGTGCCAGCAGCTTGGGATCCGGAGGAGCCGAGCAGTACTTC
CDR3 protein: CASSLGSGGAEQYF

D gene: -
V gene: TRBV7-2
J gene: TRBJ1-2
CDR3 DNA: TGTGCCAGCAGCTTAGGACGGCAGGGAAACTATGGCTACACCTTC
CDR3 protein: CASSLGRQGNYGYTF

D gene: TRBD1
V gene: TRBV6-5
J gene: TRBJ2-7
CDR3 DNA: TGTGCCAGCAGTAAAACGGGGACAGCGGCCTACGAGCAGTACTTC
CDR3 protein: CASSKTGTAAYEQYF

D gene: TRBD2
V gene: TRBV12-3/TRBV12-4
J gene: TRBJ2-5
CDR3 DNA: TGTGCCAGCAGTTCATCAGCGGGAGGCCAAGAGACCCAGTACTTC
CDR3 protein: CASSSSAGGQETQYF

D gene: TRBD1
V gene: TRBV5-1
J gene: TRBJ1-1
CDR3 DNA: TGCGCCAGCAGCCCGGGACAGTCCACTGAAGCTTTCTTT
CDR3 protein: CASSPGQSTEAFF

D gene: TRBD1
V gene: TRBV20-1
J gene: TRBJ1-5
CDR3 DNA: TGCAGTGCTCAGGGACAGGTTCAGCCCCAGCATTTT
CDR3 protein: CSAQGQVQPQHF

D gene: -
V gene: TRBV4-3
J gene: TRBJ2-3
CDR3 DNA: TGCGCCAGCAGCCAAGATGCTGCACGGGCAGATACGCAGTATTTT
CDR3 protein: CASSQDAARADTQYF

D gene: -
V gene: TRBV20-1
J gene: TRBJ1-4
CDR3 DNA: TGCAGTGCTAGATCCGGGTTTCCCGCACTGTTTTTT
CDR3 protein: CSARSGFPALFF

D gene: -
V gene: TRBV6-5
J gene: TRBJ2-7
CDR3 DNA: TGTGCCAGCAGTTATTTAGGCGAGCAGTACTTC
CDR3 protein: CASSYLGEQYF

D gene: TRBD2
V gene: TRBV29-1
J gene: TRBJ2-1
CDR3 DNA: TGCAGCGTGGTGAAGCTTAGCGGGAGGGCCGCTGATGAGCAGTTCTTC
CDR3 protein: CSVVKLSGRAADEQFF

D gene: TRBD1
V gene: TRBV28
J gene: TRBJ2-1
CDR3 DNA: TGTGCCAGCAGCCGTGAAGCCGGGACAGGGCTGGGGGAGCAGTTCTTC
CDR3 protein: CASSREAGTGLGEQFF

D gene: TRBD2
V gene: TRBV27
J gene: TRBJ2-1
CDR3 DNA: TGTGCCAGCAGTTTCCGACTAGCGCCCCACAATGAGCAGTTCTTC
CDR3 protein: CASSFRLAPHNEQFF

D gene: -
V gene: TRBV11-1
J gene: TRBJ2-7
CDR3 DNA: TGTGCCAGCAGCTTAATGGGGGGCTCCTACGAGCAGTACTTC
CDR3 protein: CASSLMGGSYEQYF

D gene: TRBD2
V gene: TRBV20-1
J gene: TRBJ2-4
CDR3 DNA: TGCAGTGCAACTAGCGGGAGGGCCAAAAACATTCAGTACTTC
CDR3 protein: CSATSGRAKNIQYF

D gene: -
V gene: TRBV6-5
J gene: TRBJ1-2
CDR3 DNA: TGTGCCAGCAGTTCCGAAGGACGGACTAACTATGGCTACACCTTC
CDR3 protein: CASSSEGRTNYGYTF

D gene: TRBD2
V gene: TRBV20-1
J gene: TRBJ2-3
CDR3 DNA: TGCAGTGCTAGTATTGCTAGCGGATCCACAGATACGCAGTATTTT
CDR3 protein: CSASIASGSTDTQYF

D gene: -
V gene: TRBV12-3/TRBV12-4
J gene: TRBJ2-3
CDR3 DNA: TGTGCCAGCAGTTCCAGGGGGGCTCGCACAGATACGCAGTATTTT
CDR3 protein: CASSSRGARTDTQYF

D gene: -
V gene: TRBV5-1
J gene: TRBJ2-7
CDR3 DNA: TGCGCCAGCAGCTTGGCCGCAGGCACAGCCTACGAGCAGTACTTC
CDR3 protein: CASSLAAGTAYEQYF

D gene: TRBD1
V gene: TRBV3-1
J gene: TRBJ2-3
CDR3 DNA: TGTGCCAGCAGCCGGGATCTTAGGGGGCAGGCAGATACGCAGTATTTT
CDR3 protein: CASSRDLRGQADTQYF

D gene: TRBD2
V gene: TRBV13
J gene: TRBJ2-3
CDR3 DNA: TGTGCCAGCAGCTATTGGACTAGCGGGAGCACAGATACGCAGTATTTT
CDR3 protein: CASSYWTSGSTDTQYF

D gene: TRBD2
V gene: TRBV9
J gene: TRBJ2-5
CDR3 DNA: TGTGCCAGCAGCGCGAGGCGGGGGGAAGAGACCCAGTACTTC
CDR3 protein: CASSARRGEETQYF

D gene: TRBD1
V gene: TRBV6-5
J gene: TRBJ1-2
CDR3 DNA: TGTGCCAGCAGTTACGGGACAGGGGGCGGCTACACCTTC
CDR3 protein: CASSYGTGGGYTF

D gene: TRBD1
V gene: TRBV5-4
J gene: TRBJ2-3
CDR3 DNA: TGTGCCAGCAGCTTCGACAGGGGACGCACAGATACGCAGTATTTT
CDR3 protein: CASSFDRGRTDTQYF

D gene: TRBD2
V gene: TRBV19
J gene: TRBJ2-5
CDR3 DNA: TGTGCCAGTAGTACGACTAGCGGGAGGGCGACCCAGTACTTC
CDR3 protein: CASSTTSGRATQYF

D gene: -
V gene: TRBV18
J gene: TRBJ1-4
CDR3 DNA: TGTGCCAGCTCACTACAGGGATTGCAAGAAAAACTGTTTTTT
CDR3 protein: CASSLQGLQEKLFF

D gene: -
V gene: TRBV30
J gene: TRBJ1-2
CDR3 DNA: TGTGCCTGGAGTTTCACCACAGGAACCGGCTACACCTTC
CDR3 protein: CAWSFTTGTGYTF

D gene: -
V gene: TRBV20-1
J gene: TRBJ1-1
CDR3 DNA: TGCAGTGCTAGTAGTCTAGGAGAGGCCCAAGCTTTCTTT
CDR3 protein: CSASSLGEAQAFF

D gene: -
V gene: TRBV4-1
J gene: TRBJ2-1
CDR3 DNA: TGCGCCAGCAGCCAACTAGGACAGAAGCAGTTCTTC
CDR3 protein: CASSQLGQKQFF

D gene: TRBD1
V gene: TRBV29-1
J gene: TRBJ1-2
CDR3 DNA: TGCAGCGCTTCGACAGGGTGGGGCTATGGCTACACCTTC
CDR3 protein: CSASTGWGYGYTF

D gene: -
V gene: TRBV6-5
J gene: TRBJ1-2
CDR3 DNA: TGTGCCAGCGGACAGCGACCAAACTATGGCTACACCTTC
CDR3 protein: CASGQRPNYGYTF

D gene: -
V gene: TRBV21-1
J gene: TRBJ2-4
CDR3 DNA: TGTGCCAGCAGCAAAGAAGGCGGACTAGCCAAAAACATTCAGTACTTC
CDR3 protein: CASSKEGGLAKNIQYF

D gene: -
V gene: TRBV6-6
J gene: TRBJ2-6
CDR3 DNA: TGTGCCAGCACAGTGGGGGCCAACGTCCTGACTTTC
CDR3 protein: CASTVGANVLTF

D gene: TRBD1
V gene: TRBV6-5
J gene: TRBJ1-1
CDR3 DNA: TGTGCCAGCAGTTATTTGAGGGGGCGGGCGAAAGAAGCTTTCTTT
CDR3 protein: CASSYLRGRAKEAFF

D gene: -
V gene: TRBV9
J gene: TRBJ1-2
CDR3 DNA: TGTGCCAGCAGCGTAGCTGGCAGGGGAGATGGCTACACCTTC
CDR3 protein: CASSVAGRGDGYTF

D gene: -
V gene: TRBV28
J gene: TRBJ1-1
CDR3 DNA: TGTGCCAGCAGGACACCCTACACTGAAGCTTTCTTT
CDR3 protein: CASRTPYTEAFF